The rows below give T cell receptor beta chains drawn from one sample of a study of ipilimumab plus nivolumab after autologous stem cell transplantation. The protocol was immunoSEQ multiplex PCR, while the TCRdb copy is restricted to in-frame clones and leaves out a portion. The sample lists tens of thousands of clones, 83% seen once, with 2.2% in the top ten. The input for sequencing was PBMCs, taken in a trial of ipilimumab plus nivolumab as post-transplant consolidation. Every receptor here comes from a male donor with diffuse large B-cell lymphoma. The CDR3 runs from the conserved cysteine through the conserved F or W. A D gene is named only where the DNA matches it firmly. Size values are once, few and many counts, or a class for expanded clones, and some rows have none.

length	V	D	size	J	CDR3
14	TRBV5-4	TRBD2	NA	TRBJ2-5	CASSSGRGQETQYF
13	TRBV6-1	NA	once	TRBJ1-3	CAGGAGDGNTIYF
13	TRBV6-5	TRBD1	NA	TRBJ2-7	CASSVLRQGEQYF
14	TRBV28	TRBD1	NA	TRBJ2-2	CASRYQGASGELFF
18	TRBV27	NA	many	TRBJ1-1	CASSLLVPDILGNTEAFF
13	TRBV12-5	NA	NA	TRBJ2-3	CASGLSGADTQYF
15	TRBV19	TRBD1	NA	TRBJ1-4	CASSKRQGTNEKLFF
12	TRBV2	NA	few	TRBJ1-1	CASSTNRASPFF
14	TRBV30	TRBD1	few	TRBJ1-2	CAWKHDRGSYGYTF
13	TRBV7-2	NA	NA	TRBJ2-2	CASSPQGSGELFF